Listed here are 27 T cell receptor beta chains from one sample, sequenced in a study of PD-L1 blockade in urothelial cancer. Time point of the sample: peripheral blood 6 weeks after treatment start. The data were produced by immunoSEQ multiplex PCR, yet TCRdb's version contains in-frame clones alone and is incomplete. The profile shows more than 95,000 clones, around nine tenths of them singletons. The starting material was PBMCs, obtained around atezolizumab (anti-PD-L1) treatment. Every receptor here comes from a man aged 55-75 years with urothelial cancer.

This chain joins TRBV10-3 and TRBJ2-1, with D tentatively TRBD1 (6 bases). In germline, CDR1 is ENHRY, CDR2 SYGVKD. The CDR3 extends over 15 amino acids. The germline V and J ends were trimmed by 5 bases and 0 bases, with 11 bases remaining between them. The CDR3 here is CAISQGSSSYNEQFF. The CDR3 DNA is TGTGCCATCAGTCAGGGGTCGAGCTCCTACAATGAGCAGTTCTTC.

The genes are TRBV4-2 and TRBJ1-1, with D possibly being TRBD1 (5 bases). The V end lost 1 base, the J end lost 1 base, and 16 bases lay between the germline ends. The CDR3 is 17 amino acids. Germline assignment: CDR1 LGHNA and CDR2 YNFKEQ. This chain's CDR3 is CASSQGLDVGGNTEAFF. The CDR3 nucleotides read TGTGCCAGCAGCCAAGGGTTGGATGTGGGGGGGAACACTGAAGCTTTCTTT.

This chain uses TRBV5-4 with TRBJ1-2, with 7 bases matching TRBD1. The germline V gene encodes CDR1 SGHNT and CDR2 YYREEE (reference sequence). V lost 2 bases and J lost 4; bases outside the gene matches: 8. The CDR3 loop spans 15 amino acids. The CDR3 loop reads CASSLEDRKIYGYTF. The CDR3 DNA sequence: TGTGCCAGCAGCTTAGAGGACAGGAAGATCTATGGCTACACCTTC.

This chain connects TRBV10-1 to TRBJ2-3; 7 nucleotides agree with TRBD1. The CDR3 is 14 residues long. V dropped 3 bases and J dropped 3; count of bases not matched to a gene: 3. Germline values: CDR1 WNHNN, CDR2 SYGVQD (reference sequence). CDR3 protein: CASSERGRTDTQYF. The CDR3 coding sequence is TGCGCCAGCAGTGAAAGGGGGCGGACAGATACGCAGTATTTT.

V usage is TRBV29-1 and J usage is TRBJ2-7; 9 nucleotides match TRBD2. The CDR3 length is 16 residues. Germline-derived CDR1 and CDR2 are SQVTM and ANQGSEA. V lost 0 bases to trimming and J lost 4 bases; unmatched junction nucleotides: 10. CDR3 residues: CSVEDGREGLGYEQYF. The CDR3, as DNA: TGCAGCGTTGAAGACGGGCGGGAGGGGTTAGGGTACGAGCAGTACTTC.

The chain couples TRBV11-2 to TRBJ1-3; D is perhaps TRBD1 (5 bases). Germline V gene sequence: CDR1 SGHAT, CDR2 FQNNGV. CDR3 size: 15 residues. Trimming cost V 3 bases and J 0 bases, with 9 bases left between them. CDR3 residues: CASSFRQTSGNTIYF. The CDR3, as DNA: TGTGCCAGCAGCTTTCGACAGACCTCTGGAAACACCATATATTTT. Full variable domain (missing parts from reference TRBV11-2 and TRBJ1-3): EAGVAQSPRYKIIEKRQSVAFWCNPISGHATLYWYQQILGQGPKLLIQFQNNGVVDDSQLPKDRFSAERLKGVDSTLKIQPAKLEDSAVYLCASSFRQTSGNTIYFGEGSWLTVV.

The rearrangement joins TRBV10-3 to TRBJ2-5; unclear D gene. V was cut by 0 bases and J by 7 bases, with 9 bases left in between. CDR3 size: 13 residues. Per the germline V gene, CDR1 is ENHRY and CDR2 is SYGVKD. CDR3 sequence reads: CAISESRTGTQYF. CDR3 sequence (DNA): TGTGCCATCAGTGAGTCTAGAACTGGGACCCAGTACTTC.

The V and J genes are TRBV4-2 and TRBJ1-4; a weak D match, TRBD1 (5 bases). CDR3 size: 15 residues. Trimming took 4 bases from V and 0 from J, leaving 9 bases between them. The germline CDR1 and CDR2 sequences are LGHNA and YNFKEQ. Here the CDR3 DNA reads TGTGCCAGCAGCCCCGGGACTCCAACTAATGAAAAACTGTTTTTT. Residues: CASSPGTPTNEKLFF.

This chain joins TRBV13 and TRBJ1-4; TRBD1 aligns across 10 bases. The trim removed 5 bases at V and 8 bases at J, leaving 8 bases unmatched. The CDR3 is made up of 15 amino acids. Looked up from germline, CDR1 is PRHDT and CDR2 is FYEKMQ (reference sequence). CDR3 sequence (DNA): TGTGCCAGCAGCGGCAGACAGGGGGCGAGGGAAAAACTGTTTTTT. This translates into CASSGRQGAREKLFF.

V and J are TRBV9 and TRBJ2-5; perhaps TRBD1 as D (6 bases). Trimming left V 3 bases short and J 1 base short, with 10 bases between. The germline V gene has CDR1 SGDLS and CDR2 YYNGEE. The CDR3 sequence is 14 residues long. CDR3: CASSGGHLQETQYF. The DNA of the CDR3 is TGTGCCAGCAGCGGGGGACACCTCCAAGAGACCCAGTACTTC.

CDR3 region: CASSTSGGVETQYF. CDR3 sequence (DNA): TGTGCCAGCAGTACTAGCGGGGGGGTGGAGACCCAGTACTTC. This chain links TRBV28 with TRBJ2-5; 13 bases match TRBD2. The length of the CDR3 is 14 residues. The V segment lost 5 bases and the J segment 5 bases; nucleotides outside the gene matches: 2. The germline V gene has CDR1 MDHEN and CDR2 SYDVKM.

The chain uses TRBV9 and TRBJ1-6, with D tentatively TRBD1 (5 bases). Germline V gene lookup returns CDR1 SGDLS and CDR2 YYNGEE. V was clipped by 6 bases and J by 7 bases, with 17 bases between them. The CDR3 contains 15 residues. This CDR3 reads CASTNPGGNNSPLHF. CDR3 in DNA: TGTGCCAGCACGAACCCTGGGGGGAACAATTCACCCCTCCACTTT.

The chain links TRBV18 to TRBJ1-3; the D gene is possibly TRBD1 (5 bases). The CDR3 is 15 residues long. Trimming took 0 bases from V and 2 from J, leaving 8 bases between them. Germline CDR1 and CDR2: KGHSH and LQKENI. CDR3 nucleotides: TGTGCCAGCTCACCACCGGGGGGAACTGGAAACACCATATATTTT. This sequence encodes CASSPPGGTGNTIYF. The complete variable domain, with remaining parts taken from reference TRBV18 and TRBJ1-3, reads NAGVMQNPRHLVRRRGQEARLRCSPMKGHSHVYWYRQLPEEGLKFMVYLQKENIIDESGMPKERFSAEFPKEGPSILRIQQVVRGDSAAYFCASSPPGGTGNTIYFGEGSWLTVV.

The chain uses TRBV4-1 and TRBJ2-5; 11 bases agree with TRBD2. Losses at the gene ends were 0 bases for V and 5 bases for J; bases not matched to a gene: 2. Germline V lookup: CDR1 MGHRA, CDR2 YSYEKL. The CDR3 extends over 15 amino acids. This CDR3 is CASSQDPSGGETQYF. CDR3 nucleotides: TGCGCCAGCAGCCAAGACCCTAGCGGGGGGGAGACCCAGTACTTC.

This chain uses TRBV27 with TRBJ2-7; TRBD2 is a possible D gene (7 bases). V shed 0 bases and J shed 5 bases, with 11 bases lying between them. Germline V gene data show CDR1 as MNHEY and CDR2 as SMNVEV (reference sequence). CDR3 length equals 14 residues. CDR3 protein: CASSLSQGRDEQYF. The DNA for the CDR3 is TGTGCCAGCAGTTTATCGCAGGGGAGGGACGAGCAGTACTTC.

The V call is TRBV9, the J call TRBJ1-2, with D perhaps TRBD1 (5 bases). CDR3 length equals 16 residues. Per germline, CDR1 SGDLS and CDR2 YYNGEE. V was cut by 0 bases and J by 2 bases, with 14 bases left in between. The CDR3 nucleotides are TGTGCCAGCAGCGTAGGGCCCCAGGGCCAGAACTATGGCTACACCTTC. It specifies CASSVGPQGQNYGYTF.

The gene calls are TRBV19 and TRBJ2-2, with D possibly being TRBD2 (5 bases). Trimming stripped 3 bases from V and 2 bases from J, with 13 bases between. The CDR3 is 16 amino acids. Germline loops: CDR1 LNHDA, CDR2 SQIVND (reference sequence). CDR3 bases: TGTGCCAGTAGTATCCCCACGGGATTTAACACCGGGGAGCTGTTTTTT. As protein: CASSIPTGFNTGELFF.

This clone came up a few times. V usage is TRBV19 and J usage is TRBJ1-5, with D hard to call. Germline values: CDR1 LNHDA, CDR2 SQIVND (reference sequence). This CDR3 has 13 amino acids. Trimming left V 4 bases short and J 1 base short, with 5 bases between. As DNA, the CDR3 is TGTGCCAGTAGTAAGCCAAGCAATCAGCCCCAGCATTTT. Its translation is CASSKPSNQPQHF.

The V and J genes are TRBV6-4 and TRBJ2-6; D gene unclear. Trimming pared 0 bases from V and 1 base from J, leaving 7 bases between. The germline CDR1 and CDR2 sequences are MRHNA and SNTAGT. The CDR3 has 16 residues. For the CDR3, the DNA is TGTGCCAGCAGTGACTCAGGCGGTTCTGGGGCCAACGTCCTGACTTTC. Protein sequence: CASSDSGGSGANVLTF.

This chain links TRBV7-3 with TRBJ1-2; D is uncertain. V shed 2 bases and J shed 4 bases, with 11 bases lying between them. The CDR3 is 14 residues long. The germline V gene encodes CDR1 SGHTA and CDR2 FQGTGA. The CDR3 loop is CASSLGPVGYGYTF. CDR3 DNA: TGTGCCAGCAGCTTAGGGCCCGTGGGCTATGGCTACACCTTC.

This clone was observed once. CDR3 sequence: CASSFWTSGINEQYF. CDR3 bases: TGTGCCAGCAGCTTTTGGACTAGCGGGATCAACGAGCAGTACTTC. This sequence joins TRBV13 and TRBJ2-7; 12 bases fit TRBD2. This CDR3 is 15 amino acids long. Germline lookup yields CDR1 PRHDT and CDR2 FYEKMQ (reference sequence). With V trimmed by 3 bases and J by 5 bases, 5 bases remained unmatched.

The rearrangement uses TRBV5-1 and TRBJ1-1; the D is unclear. Germline lookup yields CDR1 SGHRS and CDR2 YFSETQ. V lost 6 bases to trimming and J lost 0 bases, with 9 bases between them. This CDR3 is 13 amino acids long. This chain's CDR3 is CASKLVLNTEAFF. The CDR3 DNA reads TGCGCCAGCAAGCTTGTCCTGAACACTGAAGCTTTCTTT.

J is TRBJ2-1 and V is TRBV13; 12 positions match TRBD2. Germline V CDR1 and CDR2: PRHDT, FYEKMQ (reference sequence). The CDR3 has 17 residues. J gave up 6 bases and V 4 bases, and 10 bases lay outside the gene matches. CDR3 DNA sequence: TGTGCCAGCAGCTCACCCCGCCTAGCGGGAGGGCCCAATGAGCAGTTCTTC. It codes for CASSSPRLAGGPNEQFF.

The chain recombines TRBV6-5 with TRBJ1-2; D unresolved. Germline-derived CDR1 and CDR2 are MNHEY and SVGAGI. The length of the CDR3 is 13 residues. The V end was cut by 0 bases, the J end by 4 bases, with 6 bases between. The CDR3 bases are TGTGCCAGCAGTTACTCGCCAGGCTATGGCTACACCTTC. Amino acids: CASSYSPGYGYTF.

The CDR3 sequence is CASSPGGLSPYEQYF. CDR3 bases: TGTGCCAGCAGCCCCGGGGGGCTTTCCCCCTACGAGCAGTACTTC. The chain combines TRBV9 with TRBJ2-7; possible D gene TRBD2, 7 bases. There are 15 residues in the CDR3. Germline-derived CDR1 and CDR2 are SGDLS and YYNGEE. Deletions cut 4 bases from V and 2 bases from J, with 16 bases between.

The chain has TRBV19 and TRBJ1-5; weak D call: TRBD1 (5 bases). The V end was cut by 3 bases, the J end by 9 bases, with 12 bases between. CDR1 and CDR2 (germline): LNHDA, SQIVND (reference sequence). This CDR3 spans 13 amino acids. CDR3 sequence reads: CASSMGPGRPQHF. CDR3 coding DNA: TGTGCCAGTAGTATGGGGCCCGGGAGGCCCCAGCATTTT.

This clone was seen more than once but under ten times. The CDR3 sequence: CASSSGTGWADTQYF. DNA for the CDR3: TGTGCCAGCAGCTCCGGGACAGGGTGGGCAGATACGCAGTATTTT. V and J are TRBV7-9 and TRBJ2-3; 9 bases are shared with TRBD1. V shed 4 bases, J shed 4 bases, and the junction held 6 bases outside the gene matches. CDR1 is SEHNR and CDR2 is FQNEAQ in the germline V gene (reference sequence). This CDR3 spans 15 amino acids.